This TCR beta chain originates from a study of post-analysis software for immune sequencing data. Findings of the study overall: Pronounced co-clustering by F measure was evident among identically batched samples. Diversity measured as normalized Chao1 was significantly lower in multiple sclerosis patients than in controls. Patients carried a handful of TRBV segments more frequently than controls did, and TRBV5-6, TRBV5-1 and TRBV20-1 were among them.

There are a few counts of this clonotype. The target antigen is unknown. Included in the TCR beta cDNA libraries were unique molecular identifiers. One entry per CDR3 protein results from TCRdb running MiXCR on the PCR reads. The data contain roughly 430,000 distinct CDR3 sequences, 30% to 45% of them seen just once; the ten biggest clones take up approximately 7.1%. V lost 7 bases to trimming and J lost 6 bases, with 10 bases between them. CDR1 and CDR2 (germline): WSHSY, SAAADI. The CDR3 covers 11 residues. The sample taken for sequencing was blood. The V and J genes are TRBV10-2 and TRBJ2-7; D is unclear. This clonotype was obtained from a girl aged 2-9 years with multiple sclerosis. In DNA form, the CDR3 reads TGCGCCAGCACGGCTGGTGCCGAGCAGTACTTC. Its translation is CASTAGAEQYF.